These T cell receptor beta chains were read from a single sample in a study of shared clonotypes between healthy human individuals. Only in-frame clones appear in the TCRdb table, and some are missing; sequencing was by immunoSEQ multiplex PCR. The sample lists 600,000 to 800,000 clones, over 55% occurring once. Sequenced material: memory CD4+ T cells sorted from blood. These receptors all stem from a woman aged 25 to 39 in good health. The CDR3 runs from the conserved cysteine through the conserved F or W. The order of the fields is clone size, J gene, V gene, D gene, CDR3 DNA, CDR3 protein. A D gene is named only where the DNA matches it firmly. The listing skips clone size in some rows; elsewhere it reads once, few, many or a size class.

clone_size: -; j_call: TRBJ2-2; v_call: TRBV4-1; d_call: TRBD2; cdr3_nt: TGCGCCAGCAGCCCCGGGACTAGGGGTACAGGGGAGCTGTTTTTT; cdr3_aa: CASSPGTRGTGELFF
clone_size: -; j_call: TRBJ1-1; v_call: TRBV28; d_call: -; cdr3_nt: TGTGCCAGCAGTTTAAGGGGGGCGCCCACTGAAGCTTTCTTT; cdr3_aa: CASSLRGAPTEAFF
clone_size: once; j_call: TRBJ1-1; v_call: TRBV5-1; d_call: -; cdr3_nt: TGCGCCAGCAGAATTACGGCAAATGCAGTAAACACTGAAGCTTTCTTT; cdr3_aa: CASRITANAVNTEAFF
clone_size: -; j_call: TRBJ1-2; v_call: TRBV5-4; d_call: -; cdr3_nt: TGTGCCAGCAGTATCGACAGGCGGATTAACTATGGCTACACCTTC; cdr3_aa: CASSIDRRINYGYTF
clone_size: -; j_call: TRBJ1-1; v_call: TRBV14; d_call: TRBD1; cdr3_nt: TGTGCCAGCAGCCCAATAGACAGGGGAGGGACTGAAGCTTTCTTT; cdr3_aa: CASSPIDRGGTEAFF
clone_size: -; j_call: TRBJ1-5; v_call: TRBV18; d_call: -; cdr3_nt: TGTGCCAGCTCACCAGAGTTCAAACAGCCCCAGCATTTT; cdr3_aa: CASSPEFKQPQHF
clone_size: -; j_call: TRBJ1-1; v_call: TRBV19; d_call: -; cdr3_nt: TGTGCCAGTAGTATATTTGGCAGAAACACTGAAGCTTTCTTT; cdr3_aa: CASSIFGRNTEAFF
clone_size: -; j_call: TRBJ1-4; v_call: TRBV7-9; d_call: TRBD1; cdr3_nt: TGTGCCAGCAGCTTAGCGGGACAGGGGCGAACCAATGAAAAACTGTTTTTT; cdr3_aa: CASSLAGQGRTNEKLFF
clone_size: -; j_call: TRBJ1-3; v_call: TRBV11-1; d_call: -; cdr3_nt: TGTGCCAGCAGCTTAAGTGAACCGACCTCTGGAAACACCATATATTTT; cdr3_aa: CASSLSEPTSGNTIYF
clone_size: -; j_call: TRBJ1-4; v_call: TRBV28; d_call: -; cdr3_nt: TGTGCCAGCAGTTTATTCGGGCAGGTGGGAGCTTTTAATGATGGAAAACTGTTTTTT; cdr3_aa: CASSLFGQVGAFNDGKLFF
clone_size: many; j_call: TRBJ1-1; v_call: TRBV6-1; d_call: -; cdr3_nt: TGTGCCAGCACCAGTGGGGCCTCGAACACTGAAGCTTTCTTT; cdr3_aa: CASTSGASNTEAFF
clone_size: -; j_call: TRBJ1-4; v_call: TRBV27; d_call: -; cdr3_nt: TGTGCCAGCAGTTTATCGTGGGGGTCTAATGAAAAACTGTTTTTT; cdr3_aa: CASSLSWGSNEKLFF
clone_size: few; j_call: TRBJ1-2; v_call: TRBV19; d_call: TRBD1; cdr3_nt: TGTGCCAGTAGCCGGGACAGGGAAAACTATGGCTACACCTTC; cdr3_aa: CASSRDRENYGYTF
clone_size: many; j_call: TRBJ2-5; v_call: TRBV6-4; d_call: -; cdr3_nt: TGTGCCAGCAGTCCGGGAGAATCGGAGACCCAGTACTTC; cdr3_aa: CASSPGESETQYF
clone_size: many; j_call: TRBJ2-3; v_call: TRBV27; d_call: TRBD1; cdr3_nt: TGTGCCAGCAGTTCTATTCCGGGACAGGGGGAGAGGGGTACGCAGTATTTT; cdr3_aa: CASSSIPGQGERGTQYF
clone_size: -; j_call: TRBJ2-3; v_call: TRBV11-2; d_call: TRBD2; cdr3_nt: TGTGCCAGCAGCTTAGGCTCCACAGCGGGAGCGGGCACAGATACGCAGTATTTT; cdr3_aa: CASSLGSTAGAGTDTQYF
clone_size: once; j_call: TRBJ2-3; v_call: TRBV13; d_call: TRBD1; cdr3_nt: TGTGCCAGCAGTAACAGGGGGCCGGATACGCAGTATTTT; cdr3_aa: CASSNRGPDTQYF
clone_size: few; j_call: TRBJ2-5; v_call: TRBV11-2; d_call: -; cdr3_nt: TGTGCCAGCAGCTCCCAAGAACTGGAAGAGACCCAGTACTTC; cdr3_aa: CASSSQELEETQYF
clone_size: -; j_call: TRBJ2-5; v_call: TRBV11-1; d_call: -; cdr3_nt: TGTGCCAGCAGGGGATTCCAAGAGACCCAGTACTTC; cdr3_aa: CASRGFQETQYF
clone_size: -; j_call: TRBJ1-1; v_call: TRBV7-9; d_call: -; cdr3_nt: TGTGCCAGCAGCTCCAGGGGAGACACTGAAGCTTTCTTT; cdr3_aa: CASSSRGDTEAFF
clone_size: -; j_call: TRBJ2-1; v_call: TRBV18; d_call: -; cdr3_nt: TGTGCCAGCTCACCACCGGCGCGGGACTCCTACAATGAGCAGTTCTTC; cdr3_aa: CASSPPARDSYNEQFF
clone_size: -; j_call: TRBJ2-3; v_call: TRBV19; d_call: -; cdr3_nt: TGTGCCAGTACCCCCGGGACAAGCACAGATACGCAGTATTTT; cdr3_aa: CASTPGTSTDTQYF